Listed below are T cell receptor beta chains from one sample, sequenced in a study of Graves' ophthalmopathy and Graves' hyperthyroidism. TCRdb called the multiplex PCR reads again in MiXCR, with one record for every CDR3 protein. The data show hundreds of thousands of distinct CDR3 sequences, about 20% seen once. Sequences were obtained from peripheral blood. The source of these receptors is a woman younger than 30 with stable Graves' hyperthyroidism. Some clones in this sample may be carry-over from other donors' samples. Both conserved end residues are part of each CDR3. The order of the fields is clone size, J gene, V gene, D gene, CDR3 length, CDR3 DNA, CDR3 protein. D genes are given only for firm matches. Size values are once, few and many counts, or a class for expanded clones, and some rows have none.

many TRBJ2-2 TRBV4-2 NA 15 TGTGCCAGCAGCCAAGATAGTACCAGGACCGGGGAGCTGTTTTTT CASSQDSTRTGELFF
NA TRBJ2-7 TRBV5-1 NA 15 TGCGCCAGCAGCTTCGCCGGGGGGCTGGGCGACGAGCAGTACTTC CASSFAGGLGDEQYF
NA TRBJ1-1 TRBV19 NA 12 TGTGCCAGTAGTTGGAAGAGCACTGAAGCTTTCTTT CASSWKSTEAFF
many TRBJ2-2 TRBV12-3/TRBV12-4 TRBD1 15 TGTGCCAGCAGCCCACCCCGGACAGGCACCGGGGAGCTGTTTTTT CASSPPRTGTGELFF
many TRBJ2-2 TRBV7-2 NA 13 TGTGCCAGCAGCTTAGTCGTAGTCGGGGAGCTGTTTTTT CASSLVVVGELFF
many TRBJ2-4 TRBV9 NA 15 TGTGCCAGCAGCGTAATGGGCCTAGCCAAAAACATTCAGTACTTC CASSVMGLAKNIQYF
many TRBJ1-2 TRBV6-1 NA 15 TGTGCCAGCAGTGAATTTGGGCTCACTAACTATGGCTACACCTTC CASSEFGLTNYGYTF
NA TRBJ2-2 TRBV19 TRBD1 15 TGTGCCAGTAGTACTATTCCAGGGGGAACCGGGGAGCTGTTTTTT CASSTIPGGTGELFF
many TRBJ1-2 TRBV6-5 NA 14 TGTGCCAGCAGTTACGGGCCGGGGGATGATGGCTACACCTTC CASSYGPGDDGYTF
NA TRBJ1-1 TRBV5-1 NA 16 TGCGCCAGCAGCTTGGGGCATGGGGGCCGAATGACTGAAGCTTTCTTT CASSLGHGGRMTEAFF
NA TRBJ2-7 TRBV12-3/TRBV12-4 TRBD1 15 TGTGCCAGCAGCTGGGGGGACAGGGGCCCCTACGAGCAGTACTTC CASSWGDRGPYEQYF
many TRBJ1-2 TRBV16 NA 16 TGTGCCAGCAGCCAATCGGTCATTGGGGAAAACTATGGCTACACCTTC CASSQSVIGENYGYTF
many TRBJ1-2 TRBV15 TRBD1 14 TGTGCCACCAGCAGACTCGACAGGGCCTATGGCTACACCTTC CATSRLDRAYGYTF
NA TRBJ1-5 TRBV6-1 TRBD1 15 TGTGCCAGCAGTGGTGGGGGACAGAGCAATCAGCCCCAGCATTTT CASSGGGQSNQPQHF
many TRBJ2-7 TRBV2 NA 12 TGTGCCAGCCGAAGGGGGTCCTACGAGCAGTACTTC CASRRGSYEQYF
many TRBJ1-6 TRBV19 NA 14 TGTGCCAGTAGTATACAGGGTGGAGATTCACCCCTCCACTTT CASSIQGGDSPLHF
many TRBJ2-7 TRBV2 TRBD1 14 TGTGCCAGCAGTGTCCGGGACAGGGGGCCTAGGCAGTACTTC CASSVRDRGPRQYF
many TRBJ1-1 TRBV7-3 NA 13 TGTGCCAGCAGACCTCAGGGAGCCACTGAAGCTTTCTTT CASRPQGATEAFF
NA TRBJ2-7 TRBV7-9 NA 12 TGTGCCAGCAGCTTACAGACCTTGGAGCAGTACTTC CASSLQTLEQYF
NA TRBJ1-5 TRBV6-1 NA 15 TGTGCCAGCAGTGCGGGGTATCAGAGCAATCAGCCCCAGCATTTT CASSAGYQSNQPQHF
many TRBJ2-2 TRBV11-2 NA 15 TGTGCCAGCAGCTTAGGGACAGCTGACACCGGGGAGCTGTTTTTT CASSLGTADTGELFF
NA TRBJ2-7 TRBV20-1 NA 16 TGCAGTGCTAGCGCCCTTGGGTTGGGGAGCGGCTACGAGCAGTACTTC CSASALGLGSGYEQYF
many TRBJ2-7 TRBV6-1 NA 15 TGTGCCAGCAGTGAAGCGCAAGGGACAAGATACGAGCAGTACTTC CASSEAQGTRYEQYF
many TRBJ1-1 TRBV5-1 NA 16 TGCGCCAGCAGCAGCCGGACAGCCGGTATGAACACTGAAGCTTTCTTT CASSSRTAGMNTEAFF
many TRBJ2-7 TRBV6-5 NA 14 TGTGCCGGCAGTTACTCGGCGGGAAGGGGCGAGCAGTACTTC CAGSYSAGRGEQYF
many TRBJ1-1 TRBV6-1 NA 15 TGTGCCAGCAGCACCTCCCCGACAGGGAACACTGAAGCTTTCTTT CASSTSPTGNTEAFF
few TRBJ1-5 TRBV6-1 TRBD1 18 TGTGCCAGCAGTAAGGCCGGGACAGGGGCCGGGAGCAATCAGCCCCAGCATTTT CASSKAGTGAGSNQPQHF
many TRBJ1-1 TRBV19 NA 14 TGTGCCAGTAGTATCGGCAGGGGCCTCACTGAAGCTTTCTTT CASSIGRGLTEAFF
NA TRBJ2-7 TRBV7-2 TRBD2 14 TGTGCCAGCAGTGGGGGACTAGCGATCTACGAGCAGTACTTC CASSGGLAIYEQYF
NA TRBJ2-5 TRBV18 NA 14 TGTGCCAGCTCAGGACAGATGAAACAAGAGACCCAGTACTTC CASSGQMKQETQYF
NA TRBJ1-5 TRBV30 NA 15 TGTGCCTGGAGTAAGGGAACTTATAGCAATCAGCCCCAGCATTTT CAWSKGTYSNQPQHF
NA TRBJ1-5 TRBV5-1 NA 14 TGCGCCAGCAGCTTACCAGGAATAAATCAGCCCCAGCATTTT CASSLPGINQPQHF
few TRBJ2-7 TRBV6-1 NA 12 TGTGCCACTCGGGACGACTCCTACGAGCAGTACTTC CATRDDSYEQYF